This passage covers 25 T cell receptor beta chains from one sample sequenced in a study of blood T cell repertoires in COVID-19. The method was immunoSEQ multiplex PCR; TCRdb's version includes in-frame clones alone and lacks a portion of them. The sample includes some 150,000 clones, roughly 82% of them seen just once. The specimen was peripheral blood. The receptors come from a woman aged 45-59 years in a cohort sampled during active or convalescent COVID-19.

This chain joins TRBV2 and TRBJ1-2; D is perhaps TRBD1 (5 bases). The CDR3 contains 15 residues. The V end lost 5 bases, the J end lost 4 bases, and 17 bases lay between the germline ends. Germline assignment: CDR1 SNHLY and CDR2 FYNNEI. Here the CDR3 reads CASSKKGPGPYGYTF. In DNA form, the CDR3 reads TGTGCCAGCAGTAAAAAGGGTCCAGGGCCCTATGGCTACACCTTC.

V usage is TRBV7-9 and J usage is TRBJ2-3; a possible D gene is TRBD1 (5 bases). V was clipped by 1 base and J by 6 bases, with 11 bases between them. This CDR3 is built from 14 residues. Germline CDR1 SEHNR, CDR2 FQNEAQ (reference sequence). In DNA form, the CDR3 reads TGTGCCAGCAGCTTAGGAACAGGTGGGGATACGCAGTATTTT. Translated: CASSLGTGGDTQYF.

J is TRBJ1-1 and V is TRBV30; TRBD1 is a possible D gene (6 bases). The ends were cut back, 0 bases at V and 1 base at J, with 12 bases in the middle. Germline values: CDR1 GTSNPN, CDR2 SVGIG (reference sequence). The CDR3 totals 15 residues. The CDR3 reads CAWSVGGQTNTEAFF. The CDR3 bases are TGTGCCTGGAGTGTAGGTGGACAGACGAACACTGAAGCTTTCTTT.

The chain carries TRBV24-1 and TRBJ2-5, with 7 nucleotides matching TRBD2. From germline, CDR1 is KGHDR and CDR2 SFDVKD. V shed 2 bases and J 5 bases; nucleotides not matched to a gene: 7. The CDR3 loop spans 15 amino acids. The CDR3 is CATSDSRWGGETQYF. In DNA form, the CDR3 reads TGTGCCACCAGTGATTCCCGTTGGGGGGGGGAGACCCAGTACTTC.

The chain employs TRBV18 and TRBJ1-4, with 9 nucleotides matching TRBD1. In germline, CDR1 is KGHSH, CDR2 LQKENI. The CDR3 extends over 15 amino acids. V was clipped by 6 bases and J by 8 bases; unmatched bases: 10. The CDR3 sequence is CASSPTGGVKEKLFF. For the CDR3, the DNA is TGTGCCAGCTCGCCGACAGGGGGAGTTAAAGAAAAACTGTTTTTT.

This chain joins TRBV7-9 and TRBJ1-1; perhaps TRBD1 as D (6 bases). There are 15 residues in the CDR3. Trimming left V 5 bases short and J 6 bases short, with 19 bases between. Germline CDR1 reads SEHNR; CDR2 reads FQNEAQ (reference sequence). This CDR3 is CASSPVGRGPPEAFF. CDR3 nucleotides: TGTGCCAGCAGCCCGGTGGGGCGGGGGCCCCCTGAAGCTTTCTTT.

This clone was seen a handful of times. The chain couples TRBV21-1 to TRBJ1-1. TRBV21-1 counts as a pseudogene. This CDR3 is built from 11 residues. CDR3 protein: CASSKVSSAFF. For the CDR3, the DNA is TGTGCCAGCAGCAAAGTTTCGTCAGCTTTCTTT.

The chain is built from TRBV27 and TRBJ1-2, with D possibly matching TRBD1 (5 bases). Germline loops: CDR1 MNHEY, CDR2 SMNVEV (reference sequence). V lost 5 bases and J lost 8, with 18 bases in between. The CDR3 loop spans 14 amino acids. The CDR3 reads CASSAEPGGAGYTF. The CDR3 bases are TGTGCCAGCAGTGCAGAGCCGGGGGGAGCCGGCTACACCTTC.

The J gene is TRBJ2-7, the V gene TRBV5-1; 8 positions match TRBD1. Germline V gene data show CDR1 as SGHRS and CDR2 as YFSETQ. The CDR3 sequence is 15 residues long. With 4 bases clipped from V and 0 bases from J, the junction kept 6 bases outside the gene matches. The CDR3 is CASSLGQGFSYEQYF. The DNA of the CDR3 is TGCGCCAGCAGCCTTGGACAGGGTTTCTCCTACGAGCAGTACTTC. Supplemented by reference TRBV5-1 and TRBJ2-7, the full variable domain reads KAGVTQTPRYLIKTRGQQVTLSCSPISGHRSVSWYQQTPGQGLQFLFEYFSETQRNKGNFPGRFSGRQFSNSRSEMNVSTLELGDSALYLCASSLGQGFSYEQYFGPGTRLTVT.

This sequence joins TRBV10-2 and TRBJ1-2; 9 bases are a match to TRBD1. Germline assignment: CDR1 WSHSY and CDR2 SAAADI. This CDR3 is built from 14 residues. V lost 6 bases, J lost 3 bases, and 5 bases stayed unmatched. CDR3 in amino acids: CASSRDREYYGYTF. DNA of the CDR3: TGCGCCAGCAGCCGGGACAGGGAGTACTATGGCTACACCTTC.

The rearrangement uses TRBV6-5 and TRBJ2-7; the match to TRBD1 covers 8 bases. The CDR3 extends over 16 amino acids. Germline V CDR1 and CDR2: MNHEY, SVGAGI. Unmatched junction bases numbered 8, after V lost 0 bases and J lost 4 bases. The CDR3 sequence is CASSYSGQGGGYEQYF. The CDR3 DNA is TGTGCCAGCAGTTACTCCGGACAGGGTGGTGGGTACGAGCAGTACTTC.

This chain connects TRBV6-6 to TRBJ1-1; 9 nucleotides match TRBD1. Losses at the gene ends were 6 bases for V and 1 base for J; bases not matched to a gene: 9. The germline V gene has CDR1 MNHNY and CDR2 SVGAGI (reference sequence). The CDR3 is 16 residues long. In DNA, the CDR3 is TGTGCCAGCAGCGATACCCTGGGACAGGGGAACACTGAAGCTTTCTTT. Its protein product is CASSDTLGQGNTEAFF.

The chain uses TRBV4-1 and TRBJ2-1; 8 bases match TRBD2. The germline V gene has CDR1 MGHRA and CDR2 YSYEKL. The CDR3 is 18 amino acids. With V trimmed by 0 bases and J by 1 base, 8 bases remained unmatched. DNA of the CDR3: TGCGCCAGCAGCCAAGATGGCCGGGGGGGCCTGTCCTACAATGAGCAGTTCTTC. Its protein is CASSQDGRGGLSYNEQFF.

V and J are TRBV6-5 and TRBJ1-1, with D uncertain. V lost 0 bases to trimming and J lost 4 bases, with 9 bases between them. This CDR3 is built from 14 residues. Germline V gives CDR1 MNHEY, CDR2 SVGAGI. CDR3 sequence reads: CASSYSSGSTEAFF. DNA for the CDR3: TGTGCCAGCAGTTACTCGTCCGGGAGCACTGAAGCTTTCTTT.

This clone showed up just a few times. The gene calls are TRBV3-1 (or the pseudogene TRBV3-2) and TRBJ1-2; 8 bases match TRBD1. V shed 4 bases and J 7 bases; nucleotides not matched to a gene: 8. This CDR3 is built from 14 residues. The germline CDR1 and CDR2 sequences are LGHDT and YNNKEL (reference sequence). This CDR3 is CASSRAGGLFGYTF. For the CDR3, the DNA is TGTGCCAGCAGCCGAGCAGGGGGCTTGTTTGGCTACACCTTC.

V and J are TRBV11-2 and TRBJ1-4, with 9 bases matching TRBD1. The CDR3 extends over 17 amino acids. V trimming: 5 bases; J trimming: 8 bases; junction bases outside the gene matches: 15. Germline-derived CDR1 and CDR2 are SGHAT and FQNNGV. DNA for the CDR3: TGTGCCAGCAGCGCTGGGACAGGGAATACGAGGCGAGAAAAACTGTTTTTT. It is translated as CASSAGTGNTRREKLFF.

This rearrangement joins TRBV11-1 to TRBJ2-1, with TRBD1 identical over 10 bases. The ends lost 3 bases at V and 15 bases at J; junction bases unmatched: 8. Germline CDR1 is SGHAT and CDR2 is FQDESV (reference sequence). The CDR3 loop spans 13 amino acids. The DNA of the CDR3 is TGTGCCAGCAGCTTTCAGGGGACAGGGGACAGGTTCTTC. This encodes CASSFQGTGDRFF.

The chain couples TRBV5-1 to TRBJ2-3; 10 nucleotides match TRBD2. This CDR3 contains 16 residues. In germline, CDR1 is SGHRS, CDR2 YFSETQ. Trimming removed 4 bases from V and 0 bases from J; junction bases left unmatched: 5. CDR3 protein: CASSPRLAGSTDTQYF. DNA of the CDR3: TGCGCCAGCAGCCCCCGACTAGCGGGTAGCACAGATACGCAGTATTTT.

The chain has TRBV15 and TRBJ2-2, with D unresolved. The germline gives CDR1 LNHNV, CDR2 YYDKDF (reference sequence). The CDR3 covers 14 residues. Deletions cut 0 bases from V and 4 bases from J, with 6 bases between. The CDR3 coding sequence is TGTGCCACCAGCAGAGATCTCGTCACCGGGGAGCTGTTTTTT. This codes for CATSRDLVTGELFF.

The V gene is TRBV18, the J gene TRBJ1-2, with TRBD1 matching over 8 bases. The CDR3 sequence is 15 residues long. With 3 bases clipped from V and 7 bases from J, the junction kept 10 bases outside the gene matches. Germline CDR1 is KGHSH and CDR2 is LQKENI. In DNA, the CDR3 is TGTGCCAGCTCACCCGGCCGGGACAGGATTATTGGCTACACCTTC. Translated, it gives CASSPGRDRIIGYTF. The full variable domain, in which reference TRBV18 and TRBJ1-2 provide the parts outside the CDR3, is NAGVMQNPRHLVRRRGQEARLRCSPMKGHSHVYWYRQLPEEGLKFMVYLQKENIIDESGMPKERFSAEFPKEGPSILRIQQVVRGDSAAYFCASSPGRDRIIGYTFGSGTRLTVV.

CDR3 protein: CASSDLAGRHSYEQYF. CDR3 nucleotides: TGTGCCAGCAGTGACCTCGCGGGGCGCCACTCCTACGAGCAGTACTTC. This sequence joins TRBV6-4 and TRBJ2-7; D is perhaps TRBD2 (6 bases). With 2 bases removed from V and 0 bases from J, the gap between germline ends came to 14 bases. This CDR3 region has 16 residues. Germline CDR1 MRHNA, CDR2 SNTAGT.

This chain joins TRBV6-5 and TRBJ2-1; TRBD2 matches at 8 bases. The CDR3 loop spans 14 amino acids. Unmatched junction bases numbered 7, after V lost 4 bases and J lost 8 bases. Germline V gene data show CDR1 as MNHEY and CDR2 as SVGAGI. CDR3 in amino acids: CASSWRGAGDEQFF. CDR3 nucleotide sequence: TGTGCCAGCAGTTGGCGGGGGGCCGGGGATGAGCAGTTCTTC.

J is TRBJ1-1 and V is TRBV6-5, with 9 bases matching TRBD1. Germline lookup yields CDR1 MNHEY and CDR2 SVGAGI. This CDR3 has 15 amino acids. Germline trimming cut 4 bases from V and 1 base from J; bases unmatched to any gene: 4. The CDR3 sequence is CASSSTGGENTEAFF. CDR3 sequence (DNA): TGTGCCAGCAGTTCTACAGGGGGCGAGAACACTGAAGCTTTCTTT.

This clone was seen once. This rearrangement joins TRBV10-1 to TRBJ2-7, with TRBD2 matching over 7 bases. This CDR3 spans 15 amino acids. The V and J ends lost 4 bases and 4 bases, in that order; junction bases with no gene match: 10. Germline lookup yields CDR1 WNHNN and CDR2 SYGVQD (reference sequence). The CDR3 nucleotides read TGCGCCAGCAGTGCTCTGCGGGGGATATCGTACGAGCAGTACTTC. It codes for CASSALRGISYEQYF.

To note about this clone: This sample includes further DNA sequences coding for the same CDR3. The rearrangement joins TRBV6-5 to TRBJ1-1; 9 bases fit TRBD1. The CDR3 spans 13 residues. The trim removed 6 bases at V and 6 bases at J, leaving 5 bases unmatched. Germline CDR1 reads MNHEY; CDR2 reads SVGAGI. The CDR3 region is CASSPDRGAEAFF. As DNA, the CDR3 is TGTGCCAGCAGCCCAGACAGGGGGGCTGAAGCTTTCTTT.